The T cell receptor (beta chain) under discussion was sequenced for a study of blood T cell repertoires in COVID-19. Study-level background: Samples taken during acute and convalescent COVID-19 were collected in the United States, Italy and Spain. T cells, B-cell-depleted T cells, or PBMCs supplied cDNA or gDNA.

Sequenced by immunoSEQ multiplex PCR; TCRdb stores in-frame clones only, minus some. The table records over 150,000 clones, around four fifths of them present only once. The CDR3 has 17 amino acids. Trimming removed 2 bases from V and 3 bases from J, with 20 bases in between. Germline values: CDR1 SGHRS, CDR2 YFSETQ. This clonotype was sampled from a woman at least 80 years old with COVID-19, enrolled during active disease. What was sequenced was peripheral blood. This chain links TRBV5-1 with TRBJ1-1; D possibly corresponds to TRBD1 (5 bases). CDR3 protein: CASSLTGTGIADTEAFF. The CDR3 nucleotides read TGCGCCAGCAGCTTAACCGGGACGGGGATAGCGGACACTGAAGCTTTCTTT.